A selection of T cell receptor beta chains follows, all from one sample in a study of cytomegalovirus exposure and HLA in healthy donors. This table comes from immunoSEQ multiplex PCR, and its TCRdb copy is limited to in-frame clones, with some not included. The data contain roughly 200,000 clones, about 81% of them singletons. The sequencing input was PBMCs. These receptors were collected from a woman in her 30s in good health and CMV-seronegative. The CDR3 runs from the conserved cysteine through the conserved F or W. D genes are given only for firm matches. Expanded clones get a size class; other rows say once, few or many, or leave the size out.

length	D	V	size	J	CDR3	DNA
14	TRBD1	TRBV6-1	.	TRBJ2-2	CASSRDRNTGELFF	TGTGCCAGCAGTAGGGACAGAAACACCGGGGAGCTGTTTTTT
15	TRBD1	TRBV9	.	TRBJ1-1	CASSVAGDRATEAFF	TGTGCCAGCAGCGTAGCAGGGGACAGGGCCACTGAAGCTTTCTTT
16	.	TRBV28	.	TRBJ1-1	CASSGGGWQVNTEAFF	TGTGCCAGCAGTGGCGGGGGATGGCAGGTGAACACTGAAGCTTTCTTT
15	TRBD1	TRBV9	.	TRBJ1-6	CASSLPGQGNSPLHF	TGTGCCAGCAGCCTCCCGGGACAGGGAAATTCACCCCTCCACTTT
11	.	TRBV28	once	TRBJ1-5	CASSHNQPQHF	TGTGCCAGCAGTCACAATCAGCCCCAGCATTTT
15	.	TRBV11-3	.	TRBJ2-1	CASSIWGTSIDEQFF	TGTGCCAGCAGCATTTGGGGGACATCAATCGATGAGCAGTTCTTC
14	.	TRBV30	.	TRBJ1-3	CAWSVGTTGNTIYF	TGTGCCTGGAGTGTAGGGACAACTGGAAACACCATATATTTT
16	TRBD1	TRBV9	.	TRBJ2-2	CASSAGGTFNTGELFF	TGTGCCAGCAGCGCAGGGGGCACCTTTAACACCGGGGAGCTGTTTTTT
15	TRBD1	TRBV5-5	.	TRBJ2-7	CASSRRGQETYEQYF	TGTGCCAGCAGCCGCCGGGGACAGGAGACGTACGAGCAGTACTTC
12	.	TRBV30	.	TRBJ1-3	CAWTMNGYTIYF	TGTGCCTGGACCATGAACGGGTACACCATATATTTT
17	TRBD1	TRBV10-2	.	TRBJ2-7	CASSDWTGGYQRYEQYF	TGCGCCAGCAGTGATTGGACAGGGGGCTATCAACGCTACGAGCAGTACTTC
14	.	TRBV7-8	.	TRBJ2-7	CATQATDSTYEQYF	TGTGCCACCCAGGCAACAGATAGTACCTACGAGCAGTACTTC
11	.	TRBV29-1	.	TRBJ1-1	CSVEGGPAAFF	TGCAGCGTTGAAGGCGGGCCAGCGGCTTTCTTT
20	TRBD2	TRBV7-8	.	TRBJ2-3	CASTSDRPTSGGESTDTQYF	TGTGCCAGCACCTCCGACAGACCGACTAGCGGGGGGGAGAGCACAGATACGCAGTATTTT
12	TRBD1	TRBV28	once	TRBJ1-3	CAIRGPGNTIYF	TGTGCCATTAGGGGGCCAGGAAACACCATATATTTT
14	.	TRBV2	.	TRBJ2-1	CASISQRYYNEQFF	TGTGCCAGCATTTCCCAGCGGTACTACAATGAGCAGTTCTTC
19	TRBD1	TRBV27	.	TRBJ2-7	CASSLRRRQGASTTGEQYF	TGTGCCAGCAGTTTACGTAGGAGACAGGGGGCTTCAACTACGGGTGAGCAGTACTTC
15	.	TRBV9	many	TRBJ1-5	CASSEGGLPYQPQHF	TGTGCCAGCAGCGAAGGAGGCCTGCCTTATCAGCCCCAGCATTTT
14	TRBD1	TRBV29-1	.	TRBJ2-3	CSDLDRGRGDTQYF	TGCAGCGACTTAGACAGGGGGCGCGGAGATACGCAGTATTTT
16	.	TRBV10-2	.	TRBJ2-6	CASSERGFAGANVLTF	TGCGCCAGCAGTGAAAGGGGGTTTGCCGGGGCCAACGTCCTGACTTTC
15	TRBD2	TRBV5-1	.	TRBJ2-5	CASSLEGLASETQYF	TGCGCCAGCAGCTTGGAGGGACTAGCATCGGAGACCCAGTACTTC
16	.	TRBV14	medium-sized	TRBJ1-1	CASSPLLAVLNTEAFF	TGTGCCAGCAGCCCTCTGTTAGCGGTTTTGAACACTGAAGCTTTCTTT
15	.	TRBV16	.	TRBJ1-1	CASSQRGNLNTEAFF	TGTGCCAGCAGCCAAAGAGGCAACCTAAACACTGAAGCTTTCTTT
19	.	TRBV11-1	once	TRBJ2-6	CASSLRGGRDGSGANVLTF	TGTGCCAGCAGCTTAAGAGGGGGAAGGGATGGCTCTGGGGCCAACGTCCTGACTTTC
14	.	TRBV5-1	.	TRBJ1-5	CASSLGDKREPQHF	TGCGCCAGCAGCTTGGGGGACAAGAGGGAGCCCCAGCATTTT
11	.	TRBV30	.	TRBJ2-3	CAWSREDTQYF	TGTGCCTGGAGTCGGGAGGATACGCAGTATTTT